Listed below are T cell receptor beta chains from one sample, sequenced in a study of T cells in localized non-small cell lung cancer. Profiled with immunoSEQ multiplex PCR; TCRdb holds only in-frame clones, not every one. This table has approximately 1,000 clones, around 20% appearing once. This specimen was normal lung tissue next to the tumor, taken before any cancer treatment. The receptors come from an older male donor with stage III lung adenocarcinoma. CDR3s include the opening cysteine and the closing phenylalanine or tryptophan. Each record gives: J gene, V gene, D gene, clone size, CDR3 protein, CDR3 DNA. The D gene is left open where the match is weak. Clone size is given for some rows only: seen once, a few or many times, or a class if the clone is expanded.

J gene: TRBJ1-2
V gene: TRBV11-3
D gene: .
clone size: .
CDR3 protein: CASSLGRTVEFGYTF
CDR3 DNA: TGTGCCAGCAGCTTGGGCAGAACCGTAGAATTCGGCTACACCTTC

J gene: TRBJ1-5
V gene: TRBV6-8
D gene: TRBD1
clone size: .
CDR3 protein: CASSYWTGAVENQPQHF
CDR3 DNA: TGTGCCAGCAGTTACTGGACAGGGGCCGTGGAAAATCAGCCCCAGCATTTT

J gene: TRBJ2-7
V gene: TRBV19
D gene: .
clone size: few
CDR3 protein: CASSWSSDTNYEQYF
CDR3 DNA: TGTGCCAGTAGCTGGAGTTCGGACACAAACTACGAGCAGTACTTC

J gene: TRBJ2-1
V gene: TRBV6-7
D gene: .
clone size: .
CDR3 protein: CASSPSYEQFF
CDR3 DNA: TGTGCCAGCAGCCCCAGCTATGAGCAGTTCTTC

J gene: TRBJ2-2
V gene: TRBV11-3
D gene: TRBD1
clone size: .
CDR3 protein: CASSQVGQGSTGELFF
CDR3 DNA: TGTGCCAGCAGCCAAGTGGGACAGGGTAGTACCGGGGAGCTGTTTTTT

J gene: TRBJ2-3
V gene: TRBV10-2
D gene: .
clone size: .
CDR3 protein: CASSESRRGARDTQYF
CDR3 DNA: TGCGCCAGCAGTGAGTCCCGGCGGGGAGCTCGAGATACGCAGTATTTT

J gene: TRBJ1-2
V gene: TRBV30
D gene: TRBD1
clone size: few
CDR3 protein: CAWSTTGSGYGYTF
CDR3 DNA: TGTGCCTGGAGTACGACAGGGTCGGGCTATGGCTACACCTTC

J gene: TRBJ1-3
V gene: TRBV9
D gene: .
clone size: few
CDR3 protein: CASSEPRSGNTIYF
CDR3 DNA: TGTGCCAGCAGTGAACCCCGCTCTGGAAACACCATATATTTT

J gene: TRBJ1-1
V gene: TRBV19
D gene: .
clone size: .
CDR3 protein: CASSTLFSEAFF
CDR3 DNA: TGTGCCAGTAGTACCCTGTTTTCTGAAGCTTTCTTT

J gene: TRBJ1-5
V gene: TRBV30
D gene: TRBD1
clone size: .
CDR3 protein: CAWNRGRDQPQHF
CDR3 DNA: TGTGCCTGGAACAGGGGGCGAGATCAGCCCCAGCATTTT

J gene: TRBJ1-2
V gene: TRBV29-1
D gene: .
clone size: .
CDR3 protein: CSVEVGSNYGYTF
CDR3 DNA: TGCAGCGTTGAAGTGGGCTCTAACTATGGCTACACCTTC

J gene: TRBJ2-7
V gene: TRBV19
D gene: .
clone size: .
CDR3 protein: CASSIKWSTSYEQYF
CDR3 DNA: TGTGCCAGTAGTATTAAGTGGAGCACCTCCTACGAGCAGTACTTC

J gene: TRBJ1-1
V gene: TRBV9
D gene: .
clone size: few
CDR3 protein: CASSTGSDTEAFF
CDR3 DNA: TGTGCCAGCAGCACGGGTTCCGACACTGAAGCTTTCTTT

J gene: TRBJ2-5
V gene: TRBV6-8
D gene: TRBD1
clone size: few
CDR3 protein: CASSRDRQETQYF
CDR3 DNA: TGTGCCAGCAGTCGGGACAGACAAGAGACCCAGTACTTC

J gene: TRBJ2-1
V gene: TRBV6-8
D gene: .
clone size: .
CDR3 protein: CASSYRDGNEQFF
CDR3 DNA: TGTGCCAGCAGTTACAGGGACGGCAATGAGCAGTTCTTC

J gene: TRBJ1-5
V gene: TRBV6-8
D gene: .
clone size: few
CDR3 protein: CASSYSVLDNQPQHF
CDR3 DNA: TGTGCCAGCAGTTACTCGGTCTTGGATAATCAGCCCCAGCATTTT

J gene: TRBJ1-2
V gene: TRBV6-8
D gene: .
clone size: few
CDR3 protein: CASSYSRGRGYTF
CDR3 DNA: TGTGCCAGCAGTTACTCGAGGGGGAGAGGCTACACCTTC

J gene: TRBJ2-5
V gene: TRBV9
D gene: TRBD2
clone size: .
CDR3 protein: CASSASGGRETQYF
CDR3 DNA: TGTGCCAGCAGCGCTAGCGGGGGCCGGGAGACCCAGTACTTC

J gene: TRBJ2-7
V gene: TRBV11-3
D gene: .
clone size: medium-sized
CDR3 protein: CASSRYNQPGTYEQYF
CDR3 DNA: TGTGCCAGCAGCCGCTACAACCAGCCAGGGACCTACGAGCAGTACTTC

J gene: TRBJ2-2
V gene: TRBV9
D gene: .
clone size: few
CDR3 protein: CASSVGSGRGELFF
CDR3 DNA: TGTGCCAGCAGCGTAGGTTCGGGCAGAGGGGAGCTGTTTTTT

J gene: TRBJ1-6
V gene: TRBV18
D gene: .
clone size: once
CDR3 protein: CASSPSGPTNSPLHF
CDR3 DNA: TGTGCCAGCTCACCCTCCGGGCCCACGAATTCACCCCTCCACTTT

J gene: TRBJ2-2
V gene: TRBV1
D gene: .
clone size: .
CDR3 protein: CASSQAFTGGAGGELFF
CDR3 DNA: TGCGCCAGCAGCCAAGCTTTTACAGGGGGCGCGGGCGGGGAGCTGTTTTTT

J gene: TRBJ2-1
V gene: TRBV6-8
D gene: TRBD2
clone size: .
CDR3 protein: CASSASSGGGNEQFF
CDR3 DNA: TGTGCCAGCAGTGCCTCTAGCGGGGGGGGCAATGAGCAGTTCTTC

J gene: TRBJ1-1
V gene: TRBV29-1
D gene: TRBD1
clone size: .
CDR3 protein: CSVGFPGQLMNTEAFF
CDR3 DNA: TGCAGCGTGGGGTTCCCGGGACAGTTGATGAACACTGAAGCTTTCTTT

J gene: TRBJ2-5
V gene: TRBV29-1
D gene: .
clone size: .
CDR3 protein: CSVGPEGETQYF
CDR3 DNA: TGCAGCGTTGGGCCCGAGGGGGAGACCCAGTACTTC

J gene: TRBJ2-5
V gene: TRBV7-2
D gene: TRBD1
clone size: medium-sized
CDR3 protein: CASSSDRDETQYF
CDR3 DNA: TGTGCTAGCAGCTCGGACAGGGACGAGACCCAGTACTTC

J gene: TRBJ1-5
V gene: TRBV6-8
D gene: .
clone size: .
CDR3 protein: CAISREDQGQPQHF
CDR3 DNA: TGTGCCATCAGTCGAGAGGATCAAGGTCAGCCCCAGCATTTT

J gene: TRBJ1-5
V gene: TRBV9
D gene: .
clone size: .
CDR3 protein: CASSASGGDYSNQPQHF
CDR3 DNA: TGTGCCAGCAGCGCCTCGGGGGGTGACTATAGCAATCAGCCCCAGCATTTT

J gene: TRBJ2-2
V gene: TRBV13
D gene: .
clone size: few
CDR3 protein: CASRAGATWLGELFF
CDR3 DNA: TGTGCCAGCAGAGCAGGGGCGACCTGGTTGGGGGAGCTGTTTTTT

J gene: TRBJ1-5
V gene: TRBV19
D gene: .
clone size: few
CDR3 protein: CASSIGLQGGGNQPQHF
CDR3 DNA: TGTGCCAGTAGTATTGGACTACAGGGAGGCGGCAATCAGCCCCAGCATTTT

J gene: TRBJ1-1
V gene: TRBV6-8
D gene: .
clone size: few
CDR3 protein: CASSSEQITNTEAFF
CDR3 DNA: TGTGCCAGCAGTTCCGAACAAATCACAAACACTGAAGCTTTCTTT